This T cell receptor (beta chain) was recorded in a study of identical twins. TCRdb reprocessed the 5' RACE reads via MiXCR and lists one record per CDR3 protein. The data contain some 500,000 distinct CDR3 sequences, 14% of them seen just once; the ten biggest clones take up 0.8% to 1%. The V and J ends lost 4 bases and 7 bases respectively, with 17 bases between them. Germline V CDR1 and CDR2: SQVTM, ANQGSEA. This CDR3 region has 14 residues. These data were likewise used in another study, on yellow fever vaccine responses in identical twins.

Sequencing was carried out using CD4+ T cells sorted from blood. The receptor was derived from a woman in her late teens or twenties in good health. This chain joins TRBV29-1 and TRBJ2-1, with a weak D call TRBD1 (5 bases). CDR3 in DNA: TGCAGCGTTGGATTGGGCATGACAGCAAATGAGCAGTTCTTC. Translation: CSVGLGMTANEQFF.